One and the same sample provided the 29 T cell receptor beta chains below, sequenced in a study of response to subunit inactivated influenza vaccine. TCRdb used MiXCR to reprocess the RT-PCR reads, holding one entry per CDR3 protein. The sample comprises about 530,000 distinct CDR3 sequences, approximately 12% of which are singletons, and around 13% rests with the top ten. Sequences were derived from PBMCs from blood, sampled about 6 weeks after vaccination. These receptors were collected from a man aged 45 to 65 who received an inactivated influenza vaccine.

The table lists this clonotype with a few counts. The chain links TRBV15 to TRBJ2-5; D is ambiguous. The CDR3 covers 13 residues. V gave up 3 bases and J gave up 6 bases, with 11 bases separating them. Germline V gives CDR1 LNHNV, CDR2 YYDKDF (reference sequence). In DNA, the CDR3 is TGTGCCACCAGCAGTGCCCTCGAGAAGACCCAGTACTTC. Encoded protein: CATSSALEKTQYF.

V gene TRBV6-1 combines with J gene TRBJ2-3, with D tentatively TRBD2 (6 bases). CDR1 and CDR2 (germline): MNHNS, SASEGT. This CDR3 has 15 amino acids. Trimming shortened V by 5 bases and J by 3 bases, and 15 bases separated the two germline ends. CDR3 in amino acids: CASSPRGHDTDTQYF. The CDR3 DNA follows: TGTGCCAGCAGTCCGCGGGGCCACGATACAGATACGCAGTATTTT.

At least ten counts were recorded for this clonotype. The chain joins TRBV25-1 to TRBJ2-7; D is possibly TRBD1 (5 bases). The V end was cut by 5 bases, the J end by 0 bases, with 8 bases between. Germline V gene data show CDR1 as MGHDK and CDR2 as SYGVNS. CDR3 length: 13 amino acids. The CDR3 reads CASSQGVSYEQYF. The CDR3 nucleotides read TGTGCCAGCAGTCAAGGGGTCTCCTACGAGCAGTACTTC.

The chain combines TRBV19 with TRBJ2-7, with a weak D call TRBD2 (6 bases). This CDR3 has 13 residues. Trimming took 3 bases from V and 3 from J, leaving 9 bases between them. The germline V gene has CDR1 LNHDA and CDR2 SQIVND (reference sequence). The CDR3 DNA sequence: TGTGCCAGTAGTATGGGGACTGTCTACGAGCAGTACTTC. Translation gives CASSMGTVYEQYF.

The CDR3 nucleotides read TGTGCCAGCAGCCCAACAGGGATTCTTGAAGCTTTCTTT. As protein: CASSPTGILEAFF. This chain uses TRBV7-9 with TRBJ1-1, with D possibly matching TRBD1 (6 bases). Trimming stripped 5 bases from V and 7 bases from J, with 14 bases between. This CDR3 spans 13 amino acids. Per the germline V gene, CDR1 is SEHNR and CDR2 is FQNEAQ (reference sequence).

This clonotype was seen many times. The rearrangement joins TRBV12-3 or TRBV12-4 to TRBJ1-5, with 7 nucleotides matching TRBD1. V lost 7 bases to trimming and J lost 0 bases; unmatched junction nucleotides: 6. CDR3 length: 15 residues. CDR3 bases: TGTGCCAGCACCGTGACAGGGACTAGCAATCAGCCCCAGCATTTT. This translates into CASTVTGTSNQPQHF.

V is TRBV7-2 and J is TRBJ2-1, with a possible D match to TRBD1 (6 bases). Per the germline V gene, CDR1 is SGHTA and CDR2 is FQGNSA. This CDR3 is built from 14 residues. Trimming took off 5 bases at V and 7 bases at J, with 15 bases between the two ends. The CDR3 is CASSHSGGGNEQFF. The CDR3 region has the DNA TGTGCCAGCAGCCATAGTGGGGGCGGAAATGAGCAGTTCTTC.

On this clonotype itself: Mismatch with germline at one junction end may stem from a read error. The chain uses TRBV7-7 and TRBJ1-1; D not certain. The CDR3 has 13 amino acids. Germline V CDR1 and CDR2: SSHAT, FNYEAQ (reference sequence). The CDR3 region has the DNA TGTGCTAGCAGCTTAGATCGGGTATCTGAAGCTTTCTTT. Its protein product is CASSLDRVSEAFF.

The chain links TRBV19 to TRBJ2-1, with a weak D call TRBD2 (5 bases). This CDR3 contains 17 residues. The germline gives CDR1 LNHDA, CDR2 SQIVND (reference sequence). The germline V and J ends were trimmed by 6 bases and 2 bases, with 20 bases remaining between them. The CDR3 sequence: CASRRRMMSVTYNEQFF. DNA for the CDR3: TGTGCCAGTAGAAGGAGGATGATGTCGGTCACCTACAATGAGCAGTTCTTC.

The chain carries TRBV11-3 and TRBJ2-7; TRBD2 aligns across 7 bases. Germline CDR1 is SGHNT and CDR2 is YENEEA. CDR3 size: 15 residues. J lost 5 bases, V lost 6 bases, and 13 bases had no gene match. The CDR3 reads CASRLGRDYIDEQYF. The CDR3 bases are TGTGCCAGCAGACTGGGGCGGGACTATATCGACGAGCAGTACTTC.

V and J are TRBV4-2 and TRBJ2-7, with TRBD1 as a possible D gene (6 bases). Trimming left V 6 bases short and J 6 bases short, with 12 bases between. The germline gives CDR1 LGHNA, CDR2 YNFKEQ. The CDR3 length is 12 residues. The CDR3 spells CASRLGASEQYF. The CDR3, as DNA: TGTGCCAGCAGGCTGGGGGCCAGCGAGCAGTACTTC.

Notes on this clonotype: With a much larger clone just one base away, this may be a read error. CDR3 DNA: TGTGCCACCAGTACAGGGGTGACCCAGTACTTC. It is translated as CATSTGVTQYF. The V gene is TRBV10-3, the J gene TRBJ2-5, with 7 bases lining up with TRBD1. The CDR3 extends over 11 amino acids. Germline V gene lookup returns CDR1 ENHRY and CDR2 SYGVKD.

This clonotype was counted many times. The chain couples TRBV5-1 to TRBJ1-6; the D is unclear. Germline lookup yields CDR1 SGHRS and CDR2 YFSETQ. Trimming removed 3 bases at V and 5 bases at J, with 6 bases between. This CDR3 is 13 amino acids long. Written as DNA, the CDR3 is TGCGCCAGCAGCTCGGATAATAATTCACCCCTCCACTTT. This gives the protein CASSSDNNSPLHF.

This clonotype came up many times. The CDR3 end shows no conserved phenylalanine or tryptophan, and so a read error is likely. The limits of the CDR3 on the DNA are not certain, so only TCRdb's listed CDR3 is given. The chain employs TRBV21-1 and TRBJ1-1. TRBV21-1 is a recognized pseudogene. Inclusive of both ends, the CDR3 amounts to 9 amino acids. The CDR3 reads CASSKGSGR.

There are a few counts of this clonotype. V gene TRBV27 combines with J gene TRBJ1-6; D is unclear. Trimming shortened V by 4 bases and J by 6 bases, and 7 bases separated the two germline ends. The germline V gene has CDR1 MNHEY and CDR2 SMNVEV (reference sequence). The CDR3 is made up of 13 amino acids. As DNA, the CDR3 is TGTGCCAGCAGTTATGCAGTTAATTCACCCCTCCACTTT. It specifies CASSYAVNSPLHF.

V usage is TRBV29-1 and J usage is TRBJ2-1; 7 nucleotides agree with TRBD2. The CDR3 is 11 amino acids. Looked up from germline, CDR1 is SQVTM and CDR2 is ANQGSEA. The CDR3: CSHRTRNEQFF. The DNA for the CDR3 is TGCAGTCACAGGACTAGAAATGAGCAGTTCTTC.

The chain uses TRBV6-5 and TRBJ1-1; 10 bases match TRBD1. V was clipped by 0 bases and J by 6 bases; unmatched bases: 7. The germline gives CDR1 MNHEY, CDR2 SVGAGI. The CDR3 is 16 amino acids. The CDR3 DNA reads TGTGCCAGCAGTTACTCAGCCGGGACAGGGGAATCTGAAGCTTTCTTT. Encoded protein: CASSYSAGTGESEAFF.

The chain combines TRBV7-2 with TRBJ2-7; the D is unclear. Trimming removed 4 bases from V and 2 bases from J, with 15 bases in between. The CDR3 extends over 15 amino acids. CDR1 SGHTA and CDR2 FQGNSA come from the germline V gene. CDR3 sequence reads: CASSSDSSNTYEQYF. For the CDR3, the DNA is TGTGCCAGCAGCTCTGACTCTTCTAATACCTACGAGCAGTACTTC.

Details on this clonotype: The junction does not match germline at one end; this may be a read error. J is TRBJ2-3 and V is TRBV5-1; TRBD2 might be the D (7 bases). There are 16 residues in the CDR3. Germline CDR1 is SGHRS and CDR2 is YFSETQ. CDR3 residues: CPSSLGGGPLPDTQYF. The CDR3, as DNA: TGCCCCAGCAGCTTGGGAGGGGGGCCCCTCCCAGATACGCAGTATTTT.

The chain is built from TRBV20-1 and TRBJ2-1, with 9 bases identical to TRBD2. J was trimmed by 3 bases and V by 4 bases; bases with no gene match: 4. Germline V gene data show CDR1 as DFQATT and CDR2 as SNEGSKA (reference sequence). This CDR3 comprises 14 residues. CDR3 in amino acids: CSATSGVFYNEQFF. CDR3 DNA sequence: TGCAGTGCTACTAGCGGGGTATTCTACAATGAGCAGTTCTTC.

The rearrangement links TRBV4-3 to TRBJ2-2; 7 bases align to TRBD1. V shed 4 bases and J 7 bases; nucleotides not matched to a gene: 3. The CDR3 spans 13 residues. Germline assignment: CDR1 LGHNA and CDR2 YSLEER. This CDR3 reads CASSPHRGGELFF. In nucleotides, the CDR3 is TGCGCCAGCAGCCCTCACAGGGGCGGGGAGCTGTTTTTT.

This clonotype showed up just a few times. This sequence joins TRBV20-1 and TRBJ2-3; TRBD2 is a possible D gene (6 bases). The CDR3 length is 13 residues. V lost 6 bases to trimming and J lost 2 bases, with 12 bases between them. Germline V lookup: CDR1 DFQATT, CDR2 SNEGSKA (reference sequence). The CDR3 loop is CSAGTGSTDTQYF. CDR3 bases: TGCAGTGCCGGGACTGGGTCCACAGATACGCAGTATTTT.

The sample holds a few counts of this clonotype. The chain recombines TRBV20-1 with TRBJ2-1; TRBD2 aligns across 8 bases. CDR3 size: 14 residues. The ends lost 6 bases at V and 5 bases at J; junction bases unmatched: 9. Germline V gene sequence: CDR1 DFQATT, CDR2 SNEGSKA (reference sequence). For the CDR3, the DNA is TGCAGTGCACCGGGAGGGCCCGGGGACAATGAGCAGTTCTTC. This gives the protein CSAPGGPGDNEQFF.

The chain combines TRBV6-6 with TRBJ2-7, with D possibly TRBD1 on 5 matching bases. Germline V lookup: CDR1 MNHNY, CDR2 SVGAGI (reference sequence). The germline V and J ends were trimmed by 7 bases and 6 bases, with 10 bases remaining between them. This CDR3 contains 11 residues. The DNA for the CDR3 is TGTGCCAGCAAACAGGTCTCCGAGCAGTACTTC. It specifies CASKQVSEQYF.

The chain uses TRBV20-1 and TRBJ2-5; 8 positions agree with TRBD1. Per germline, CDR1 DFQATT and CDR2 SNEGSKA (reference sequence). The CDR3 consists of 11 residues. V shed 6 bases, J shed 4 bases, and the junction held 1 base outside the gene matches. CDR3 nucleotide sequence: TGCAGTGCCAGGGGGCTAGAGACCCAGTACTTC. Protein sequence: CSARGLETQYF.

This clonotype was observed many times. The CDR3 is CASSPRTSGGSSYNEQFF. The CDR3 nucleotides read TGCGCCAGCAGCCCCCGGACTAGCGGGGGGTCCTCCTACAATGAGCAGTTCTTC. This chain joins TRBV4-3 and TRBJ2-1; 14 bases map to TRBD2. In germline, CDR1 is LGHNA, CDR2 YSLEER. The CDR3 loop spans 18 amino acids. Trimming cost V 4 bases and J 0 bases; bases outside gene matches: 5.

V is TRBV6-1 and J is TRBJ2-7; 8 bases map to TRBD1. J lost 3 bases, V lost 6 bases, and 4 bases had no gene match. CDR1 is MNHNS and CDR2 is SASEGT in the germline V gene. The CDR3 length is 13 residues. Here the CDR3 reads CASSRGRVYEQYF. The CDR3 DNA sequence: TGTGCCAGCAGCAGGGGGCGAGTCTACGAGCAGTACTTC.

This clonotype was recorded at least ten times. J is TRBJ1-2 and V is TRBV7-8, with D perhaps matching TRBD1 (6 bases). Germline V gene data show CDR1 as SGHVS and CDR2 as FQNEAQ. This CDR3 contains 15 residues. V lost 4 bases, J lost 0 bases, and 12 bases lay in between. The CDR3 region is CASSSLGQTNYGYTF. CDR3 nucleotide sequence: TGTGCCAGCAGCTCCTTAGGACAGACTAACTATGGCTACACCTTC.

This clonotype has ten or more counts. The rearrangement uses TRBV5-1 and TRBJ2-4; tentatively, D is TRBD1 (5 bases). This CDR3 is 13 amino acids long. CDR1 is SGHRS and CDR2 is YFSETQ in the germline V gene. Trimming cost V 0 bases and J 5 bases, with 6 bases left between them. CDR3 coding DNA: TGCGCCAGCAGCTTGGAACAGGAAAACATTCAGTACTTC. It specifies CASSLEQENIQYF.